This T cell receptor beta chain was captured by sequencing in a study of cytomegalovirus exposure and HLA in healthy donors (dated by TCRdb to the late 2010s). For the study in its entirety: An earlier analysis of approximately 640 of the donors reported roughly 270 Gb of sequence data and roughly 110 million unique TCR beta sequences from some 180 million T cells. Donor age, sex, ethnicity and CMV serostatus were compiled alongside the repertoire data. Typing coverage varied by locus: about 620-630 donors for A, B, C, DRB1 and DQB1; around 560 for DQA1; more than 600 for DPA1; around 450 for DPB1. An early release covering approximately 600 HLA-typed donors comprised about 320 gigabases of sequencing data and 65 million to 100 million unique TCR sequences. Genome-wide SNP genotypes for about 55% of the roughly 670 donors were used in a later genetic analysis, which treated that subset as a discovery cohort. The study profiled the T cell repertoires of around 700 subjects by immunosequencing and related them to cytomegalovirus serostatus. To study patterns of TCR occurrence, a later analysis re-analyzed previously published TCR beta repertoires from under 750 donors and added high-resolution HLA genotyping. To decide whether each TCR beta V gene segment behaved as functional or pseudogenic, an earlier analysis of some 540 of the donors relied on high-throughput TCR beta sequencing. Among about 400 genotyped donors of the cohort, an average of about 240,000 unique TCR beta nucleotide sequences was sequenced per donor, of which roughly 18% were non-productive. Because of strong linkage in the cohort, four to six DR-DQ haplotypes were treated as single units for association and clustering. HLA typing covered class I and class II loci at four-digit resolution. Of the 300 to 500 genotyped donors, roughly 80% were placed in the genetic ancestry cluster associated with self-reported Caucasian donors. The study aimed to test whether signatures of past pathogen exposure could be identified by cataloging public T cell receptors. To predict cytomegalovirus infection status, the study combined high-throughput TCR immunosequencing, statistical association of individual TCRs with disease status, and machine learning. Along with the roughly 710-subject first cohort, a separate validation cohort of over 90 different subjects was used. Rather than using new phenotypic data, the later analysis identified candidate immune exposures from TCR beta sequences and from how often those sequences occurred across donors. All discovery cohort repertoires had been generated on a single sequencing platform.

Comments on this clone: Its antigen has not been determined. Base qualities are missing; no much larger clone stands one base away.

The library was produced with the immunoSEQ multiplex PCR assay. For the multiplex PCR, a mixture combining 60 forward primers for TCR Vbeta segments and 13 reverse primers for TCR Jbeta segments was used. The CDR3 region of rearranged TCR beta genes was amplified from genomic DNA by a multiplex PCR assay. The Illumina HiSeq System was used to sequence the amplified TCR beta libraries as 87-base-pair reads. In the original analysis: Across the 666 repertoires, a later analysis counted tens of millions of unique TCR beta chains, around 11 million of which were shared by at least two donors. A nearest-neighbor algorithm error-corrected the raw reads and collapsed the reads into unique sequences, merging closely related sequences to remove PCR and sequencing errors. CDR3 sequences were aligned to IMGT reference sequences to assign V, D and J gene segments. For a sequence to be retained, a match of at least six nucleotides to both a V gene segment and a J gene segment was required. Rearrangements were called productive when the CDR3 lacked stop codons and stayed in frame with V and J; all others were non-productive. CDR3 was defined by IMGT convention, running from the second conserved V-encoded cysteine to the conserved J-encoded phenylalanine. Sequences without an unambiguous match to a single V gene segment were excluded from the earlier analysis of approximately 600 of the donors. In an earlier analysis of approximately 560 of the donors, a V segment was called functional when productive rearrangements were above 56.7%, and segregating when the standard deviation between donors exceeded 5%. To diagnose cytomegalovirus status from the catalog of TCR beta chain sequences, a statistical classification framework was built. In a later analysis, TCR nucleotide sequences were compared against IMGT/GENE-DB human TR gene sequences so that V and J genes could be assigned. The TCRdist pipeline was used in a later analysis to assign CDR3 sequences and most-parsimonious VDJ recombination scenarios. A later analysis defined each TCR beta chain by its CDR3 amino acid sequence plus V-gene family, and excluded reads lacking a unique V-gene family. To address suspected cross-contamination and a sequencing artifact, a later analysis removed a few hundred highly shared, low-generation-probability nucleotide sequences. In a later analysis, a clonal expansion index for each public chain was calculated from normalized within-repertoire ranks of inferred template counts. In a later analysis, generation probabilities were computed using a VDJ recombination model fitted to out-of-frame rearrangements, and the results were checked against IGoR. Hypergeometric tests were used in a later analysis to score TCR-TCR, TCR-HLA and TCR-CMV co-occurrence, with a repertoire-size bias correction applied to the TCR pairs. To estimate false discovery rates, a later analysis permuted the HLA or CMV assignments 20 times. A later analysis grouped co-occurring TCRs with DBSCAN, adding TCRdist sequence similarity when clustering within HLA-allele-positive subsets. Co-occurrence clustering excluded repertoires with fewer than 30,000 or more than 120,000 public chains, plus five with anomalous nucleotide sharing. Held by TCRdb, this immuneACCESS table contains in-frame sequences only and omits some clones. Under half of the omission traces to an unresolved V gene where checked; the cause of the rest is unknown. V and J calls plus clone size are reproduced from that table; the DNA served to infer D and trimming. The sample table records around 88,000 clones; 60% to 80% of these occur just once. The top ten clonotypes cover 6.5% to 8% of the sample.

CDR1 MNHEY and CDR2 SVGAGI are derived from the germline V gene. The CDR3 measures 14 amino acids from cysteine to phenylalanine. Only the CDR3 portion is preserved as DNA: 42 bases, with reading frame beginning at the first base. V was cut back by 6 bases and J by 4 bases, leaving a gap of 15 bases between them. Points the paper makes about the study in general: For the cohort, immune exposure information was limited to CMV serostatus. Broadly in line with IMGT annotations, most TCR beta V segments showed up in productive rearrangements about 87% or about 30% of the time in an earlier analysis of some 590 of the donors. Some IMGT-functional V segments, including TRBV6-2 and TRBV6-3, could not be told apart with the 87-base-pair reads, so those segments were excluded. In both the original and validation cohorts, the classifier was reported to diagnose cytomegalovirus status with high specificity and sensitivity. Compared with equally common non-associated chains, HLA-associated TCR beta chains in a later analysis were more clonally expanded and had lower generation probabilities. Sequencing depth was assumed to be roughly uniform across donors in the presence/absence analyses, though that assumption may not hold. The study listed 150 to 200 TCR beta chains as associated with cytomegalovirus. The sequencing pipeline was judged likely to have produced a cluster of highly shared sequence variants as a technical artifact. Strong co-occurrence of HLA alleles, especially DR and DQ, made assigning TCR associations to individual alleles difficult. According to a later analysis, most CMV-associated TCR beta chains appeared to be HLA-restricted, and the HLA associations seemed to be driven largely by CMV exposure. Correlated functional status among segregating V segments might be attributable to linkage disequilibrium, but an unknown experimental factor could not be ruled out. Compared with the roughly 700-donor mean, donors in an Asian-associated ancestry cluster had fewer N-insertions in productive TCRs, according to a later genetic analysis. An association between a missense DCLRE1C variant and V-gene and J-gene trimming of TCR beta chains was found in a later genetic analysis and replicated in an independent cohort. The cohort was sequenced for TCR beta chains only, and without alpha or paired-chain data the features that could be detected were limited. At a false discovery rate of 0.05, a later analysis linked about 17,000 TCR beta sequences to specific HLA alleles. Because HLA typing was unavailable for some donors at each locus, only the typed subset was used in association tests. According to a later analysis, parvovirus B19, influenza, CMV and Epstein-Barr virus appeared linked to several top co-occurrence clusters. It was suggested by the authors that the approach could potentially be generalized to other disease states and immunological phenotypes. A further reported finding was that TCR beta sequences accurately predicted the HLA-A and HLA-B alleles for most subjects in the first cohort. Most TCR sequences were seen in very few donors, while some public TCRs were found in many individuals. In a later analysis, TCR association rates were found to vary across HLA loci, with the most associated TCRs seen for DRB1 alleles and the fewest for HLA-C alleles. A few of the identified cytomegalovirus-associated TCR beta chains were confirmed in vitro to be specific for cytomegalovirus antigens. The earlier analysis of 450 to 700 of the donors excluded some 15 rarely observed V segments, including chromosome 9 orphons, because counts were too low.

The cohort consisted of hundreds of healthy bone marrow donors. Cohort members were all nominally healthy when sampled, although unrecorded immune exposures were likely present. The donor was CMV seropositive and belonged to the group of around 300 seropositive cohort members. A peripheral blood sample was provided by each donor, and peripheral blood mononuclear cells were used for TCR beta sequencing. Genomic DNA was extracted from the blood cell samples with the Qiagen DNeasy Blood Extraction Kit. The rearrangement combines TRBV6-5 with TRBJ1-1, with the D segment identity uncertain. This sequence was found in a man aged 45 to 65 in good health and CMV-seropositive. Specimen: PBMCs. The DNA reads as follows: TGTGCCAGCAGGGTGTCCTGGGCCTCCACTGAAGCTTTCTTT. It codes for CASRVSWASTEAFF.